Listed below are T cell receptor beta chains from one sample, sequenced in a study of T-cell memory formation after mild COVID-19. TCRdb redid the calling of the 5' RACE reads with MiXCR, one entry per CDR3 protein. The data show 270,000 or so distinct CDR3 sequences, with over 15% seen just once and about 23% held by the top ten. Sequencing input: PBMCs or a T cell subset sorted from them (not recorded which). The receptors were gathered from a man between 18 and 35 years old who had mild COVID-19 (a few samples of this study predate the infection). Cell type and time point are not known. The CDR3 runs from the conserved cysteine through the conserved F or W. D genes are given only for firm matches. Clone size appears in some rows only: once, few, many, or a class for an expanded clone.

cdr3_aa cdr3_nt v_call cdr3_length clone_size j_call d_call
CASSPLPGTVRYSNQPQHF TGTGCCAGCTCACCACTGCCTGGGACGGTTAGATATAGCAATCAGCCCCAGCATTTT TRBV18 19 few TRBJ1-5 -
CASSPTGFEQFF TGTGCCAGCAGCCCGACAGGGTTTGAGCAGTTCTTC TRBV7-2 12 - TRBJ2-1 TRBD1
CASSKEWGRSYNEQFF TGCGCCAGCAGCAAGGAGTGGGGGCGATCTTACAATGAGCAGTTCTTC TRBV5-1 16 few TRBJ2-1 -
CASSLAWGGYNEQFF TGTGCCAGCAGCTTAGCGTGGGGCGGTTACAATGAGCAGTTCTTC TRBV7-2 15 many TRBJ2-1 -
CASEDSTNEKLFF TGTGCCAGCGAGGACAGCACTAATGAAAAACTGTTTTTT TRBV6-6 13 few TRBJ1-4 -
CASSVDLGGGPDTQYF TGTGCCAGCAGCGTGGACCTAGGGGGGGGCCCAGATACGCAGTATTTT TRBV9 16 - TRBJ2-3 -
CASSSFVAQGDYGYTF TGTGCCAGCAGCTCATTTGTGGCTCAGGGTGATTATGGCTACACCTTC TRBV5-4 16 - TRBJ1-2 -
CASRLGGADGNTIYF TGTGCCAGCAGACTTGGAGGGGCAGATGGAAACACCATATATTTT TRBV12-3/TRBV12-4 15 - TRBJ1-3 -
CASSSISSGSSYNEQFF TGTGCCAGCAGCTCCATCTCTAGCGGGAGCTCCTACAATGAGCAGTTCTTC TRBV11-2 17 - TRBJ2-1 TRBD2
CASSPGPSAKNIQYF TGTGCCAGCAGTCCCGGGCCATCAGCCAAAAACATTCAGTACTTC TRBV27 15 - TRBJ2-4 -
CALEGSYEQYF TGTGCCTTGGAGGGGTCCTACGAGCAGTACTTC TRBV30 11 few TRBJ2-7 -
CASSLTAQSYTQYF TGTGCCAGCAGCTTAACCGCCCAGTCCTATACGCAGTATTTT TRBV7-3 14 few TRBJ2-3 -
CASSPRAMNTEAFF TGTGCCAGCAGCCCGCGGGCCATGAACACTGAAGCTTTCTTT TRBV7-2 14 - TRBJ1-1 -
CSARDLGGQSKNIQYF TGCAGTGCTAGAGATCTCGGGGGCCAGTCCAAAAACATTCAGTACTTC TRBV20-1 16 - TRBJ2-4 -
CASSLRQGDTGELFF TGTGCCAGCAGTTTGCGACAGGGGGACACCGGGGAGCTGTTTTTT TRBV27 15 few TRBJ2-2 TRBD1
CASSYASPYEQYF TGTGCCAGCAGTTACGCCTCGCCCTACGAGCAGTACTTC TRBV6-2/TRBV6-3 13 few TRBJ2-7 -
CASSQNRGRDIQYF TGTGCCAGCAGCCAAAACAGGGGTCGGGACATTCAGTACTTC TRBV4-2 14 - TRBJ2-4 TRBD1
CASSSPTGRAEAFF TGTGCCAGCAGCTCCCCCACAGGGAGAGCTGAAGCTTTCTTT TRBV7-2 14 - TRBJ1-1 -
CASSILAGLETQYF TGTGCCAGTAGTATCCTAGCGGGGCTAGAGACCCAGTACTTC TRBV19 14 many TRBJ2-5 TRBD2
CASSPFPASGGAREQFF TGTGCCAGCAGCCCCTTCCCCGCTAGCGGGGGGGCACGTGAGCAGTTCTTC TRBV7-2 17 many TRBJ2-1 TRBD2
CATSKPGTPYNEQFF TGTGCCACCAGCAAACCCGGGACTCCGTACAATGAGCAGTTCTTC TRBV15 15 - TRBJ2-1 -
CASSEEGSFADTQYF TGCGCCAGCAGTGAGGAGGGGTCCTTTGCAGATACGCAGTATTTT TRBV10-2 15 - TRBJ2-3 -
CASSASGVARQETQYF TGTGCCAGCTCGGCGAGCGGGGTAGCACGTCAAGAGACCCAGTACTTC TRBV10-3 16 few TRBJ2-5 TRBD2
CASSEQGGNNDQFF TGTGCCAGCAGTGAGCAGGGGGGAAACAATGATCAGTTCTTC TRBV2 14 few TRBJ2-1 -
CASSPGGTGADNEQFF TGTGCCAGCAGTCCCGGAGGGACAGGGGCCGACAATGAGCAGTTCTTC TRBV2 16 - TRBJ2-1 TRBD1
CSARDRASGGADTQYF TGCAGTGCTAGAGATCGGGCTAGCGGGGGGGCAGATACGCAGTATTTT TRBV20-1 16 - TRBJ2-3 TRBD2
CASSPRSHQGASGNTIYF TGTGCCAGCTCACCTCGGTCGCATCAGGGGGCCTCAGGAAACACCATATATTTT TRBV18 18 - TRBJ1-3 TRBD1
CASSLAAADSNQPQHF TGTGCCAGCAGCTTAGCGGCCGCGGATAGCAATCAGCCCCAGCATTTT TRBV7-8 16 - TRBJ1-5 -
CASSLAVLNYNEQFF TGCGCCAGCAGCTTGGCTGTTTTAAATTACAATGAGCAGTTCTTC TRBV5-1 15 few TRBJ2-1 -
CSVEVSSGSDTQYF TGCAGCGTTGAAGTTTCTAGCGGCTCCGATACGCAGTATTTT TRBV29-1 14 - TRBJ2-3 TRBD2
CASSNNGGYGYTF TGTGCCAGCAGTAACAACGGGGGCTATGGCTACACCTTC TRBV11-2 13 - TRBJ1-2 -
CASSKWDSQETQYF TGCGCCAGCAGCAAATGGGACAGCCAAGAGACCCAGTACTTC TRBV4-3 14 - TRBJ2-5 TRBD1
CASSDTASDPNTGELFF TGTGCCAGCAGCGACACCGCTAGCGATCCAAACACCGGGGAGCTGTTTTTT TRBV2 17 - TRBJ2-2 -
CASGDIGGSYEQYF TGCGCCAGCGGGGATATTGGTGGCTCCTACGAGCAGTACTTC TRBV5-1 14 - TRBJ2-7 -
CASSHHSDRASFATQYF TGCGCCAGCAGCCACCACTCGGACAGGGCCTCTTTTGCAACGCAGTACTTC TRBV4-1 17 - TRBJ2-7 TRBD1
CASSPTGGRNSPLHF TGTGCCAGTAGCCCGACAGGGGGCCGGAATTCACCCCTCCACTTT TRBV19 15 - TRBJ1-6 TRBD1
CASSQALAGGSQYF TGTGCCAGCAGCCAAGCACTAGCGGGGGGTTCGCAGTATTTT TRBV14 14 - TRBJ2-3 TRBD2
CASSQQTALVGNTIYF TGCGCCAGCAGCCAACAGACAGCCCTGGTAGGAAACACCATATATTTT TRBV4-1 16 - TRBJ1-3 -
CASRLEPLAGTGELFF TGTGCCAGCAGATTAGAGCCACTAGCCGGGACCGGGGAGCTGTTTTTT TRBV7-2 16 - TRBJ2-2 -
CASTTGDSPGDTQYF TGTGCCAGCACCACCGGGGATAGCCCGGGAGATACGCAGTATTTT TRBV12-3/TRBV12-4 15 many TRBJ2-3 -